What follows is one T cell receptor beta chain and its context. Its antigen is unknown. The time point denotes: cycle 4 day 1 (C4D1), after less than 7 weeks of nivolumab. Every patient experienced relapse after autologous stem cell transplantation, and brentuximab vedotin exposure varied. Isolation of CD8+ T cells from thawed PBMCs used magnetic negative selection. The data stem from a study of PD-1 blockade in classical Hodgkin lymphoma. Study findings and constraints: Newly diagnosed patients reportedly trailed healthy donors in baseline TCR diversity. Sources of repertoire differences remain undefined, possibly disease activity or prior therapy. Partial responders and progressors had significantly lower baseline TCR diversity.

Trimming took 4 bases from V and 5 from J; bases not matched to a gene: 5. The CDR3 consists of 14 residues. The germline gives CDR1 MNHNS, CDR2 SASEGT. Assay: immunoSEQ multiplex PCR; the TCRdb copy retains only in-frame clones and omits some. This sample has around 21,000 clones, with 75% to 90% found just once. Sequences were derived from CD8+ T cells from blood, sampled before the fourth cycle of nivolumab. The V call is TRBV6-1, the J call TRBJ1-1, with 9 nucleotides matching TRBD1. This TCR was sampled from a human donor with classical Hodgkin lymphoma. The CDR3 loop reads CASSAATGGTEAFF. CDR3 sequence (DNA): TGTGCCAGCAGTGCGGCGACAGGGGGAACTGAAGCTTTCTTT.